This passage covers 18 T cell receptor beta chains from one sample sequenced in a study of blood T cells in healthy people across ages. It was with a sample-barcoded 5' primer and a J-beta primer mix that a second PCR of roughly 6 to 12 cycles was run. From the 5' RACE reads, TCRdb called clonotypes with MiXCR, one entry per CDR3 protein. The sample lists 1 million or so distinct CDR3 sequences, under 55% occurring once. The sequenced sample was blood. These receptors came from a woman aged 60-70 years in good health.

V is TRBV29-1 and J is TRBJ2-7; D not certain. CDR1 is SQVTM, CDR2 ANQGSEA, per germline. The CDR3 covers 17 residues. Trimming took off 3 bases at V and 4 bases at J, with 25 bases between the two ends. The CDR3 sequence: CSVERFSARQSRYEQYF. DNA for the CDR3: TGCAGCGTTGAGAGATTCAGTGCCAGGCAAAGCAGATACGAGCAGTACTTC.

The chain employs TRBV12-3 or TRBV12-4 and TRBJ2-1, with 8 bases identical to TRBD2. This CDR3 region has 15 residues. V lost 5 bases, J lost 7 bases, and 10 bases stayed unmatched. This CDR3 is CASSRTSGLGNEQFF. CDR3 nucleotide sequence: TGTGCCAGCAGTCGAACTAGCGGTTTAGGGAATGAGCAGTTCTTC.

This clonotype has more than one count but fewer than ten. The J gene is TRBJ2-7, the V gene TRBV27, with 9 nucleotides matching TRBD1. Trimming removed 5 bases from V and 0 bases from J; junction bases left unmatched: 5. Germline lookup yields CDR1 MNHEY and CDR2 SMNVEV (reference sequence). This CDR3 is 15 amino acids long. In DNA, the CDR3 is TGTGCCAGCAGTGGGCCGGGACAGGGCTCCTACGAGCAGTACTTC. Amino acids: CASSGPGQGSYEQYF.

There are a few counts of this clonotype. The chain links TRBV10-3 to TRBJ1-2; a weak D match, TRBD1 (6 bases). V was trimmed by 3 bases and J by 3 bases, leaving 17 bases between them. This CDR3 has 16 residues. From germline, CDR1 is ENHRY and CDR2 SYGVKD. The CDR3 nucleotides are TGTGCCATCAGTGAAAGGACAGCCAAATTGGACTATGGCTACACCTTC. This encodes CAISERTAKLDYGYTF.

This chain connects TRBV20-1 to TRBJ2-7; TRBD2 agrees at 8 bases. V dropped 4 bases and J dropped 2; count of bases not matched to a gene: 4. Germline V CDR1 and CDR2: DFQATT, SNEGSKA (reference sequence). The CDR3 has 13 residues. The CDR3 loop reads CSATGTRAYEQYF. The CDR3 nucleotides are TGCAGTGCTACCGGGACTAGGGCCTACGAGCAGTACTTC.

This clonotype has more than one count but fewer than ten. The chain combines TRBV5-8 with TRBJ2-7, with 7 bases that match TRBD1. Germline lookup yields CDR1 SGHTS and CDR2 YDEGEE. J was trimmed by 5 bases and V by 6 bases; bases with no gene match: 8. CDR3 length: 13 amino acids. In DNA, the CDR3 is TGTGCCAGCACCAAACAGGGGTCGAACGAGCAGTACTTC. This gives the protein CASTKQGSNEQYF. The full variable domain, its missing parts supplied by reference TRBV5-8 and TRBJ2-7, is EAGVTQSPTHLIKTRGQQATLRCSPISGHTSVYWYQQALGLGLQFLLWYDEGEERNRGNFPPRFSGRQFPNYSSELNVNALELEDSALYLCASTKQGSNEQYFGPGTRLTVT.

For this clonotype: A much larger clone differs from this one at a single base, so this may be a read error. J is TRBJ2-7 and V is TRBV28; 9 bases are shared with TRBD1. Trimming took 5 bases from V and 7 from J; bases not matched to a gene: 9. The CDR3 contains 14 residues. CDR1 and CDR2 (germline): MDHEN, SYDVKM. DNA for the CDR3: TGTGCCAGCAGTACAGGACAGGGGACGTGGGAGCAGTACTTC. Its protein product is CASSTGQGTWEQYF.

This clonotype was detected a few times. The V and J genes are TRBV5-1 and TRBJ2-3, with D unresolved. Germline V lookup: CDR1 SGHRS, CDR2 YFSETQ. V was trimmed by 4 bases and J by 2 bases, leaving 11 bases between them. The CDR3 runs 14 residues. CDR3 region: CASSPVGITDTQYF. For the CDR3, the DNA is TGCGCCAGCAGCCCCGTTGGAATCACAGATACGCAGTATTTT.

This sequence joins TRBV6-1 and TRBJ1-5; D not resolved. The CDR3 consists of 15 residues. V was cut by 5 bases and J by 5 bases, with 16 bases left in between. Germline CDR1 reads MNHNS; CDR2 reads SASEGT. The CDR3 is CASSNSGSPYQPQHF. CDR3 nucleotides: TGTGCCAGCAGTAACTCCGGGTCCCCCTATCAGCCCCAGCATTTT.

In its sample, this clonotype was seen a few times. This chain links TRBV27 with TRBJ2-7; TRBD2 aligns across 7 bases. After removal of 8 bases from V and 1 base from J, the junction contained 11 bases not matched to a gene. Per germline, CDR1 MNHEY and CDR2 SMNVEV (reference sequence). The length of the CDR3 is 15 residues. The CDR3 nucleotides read TGTGCCAGCTTAGGGAGGGGACTGCGATCCTACGAGCAGTACTTC. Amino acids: CASLGRGLRSYEQYF.

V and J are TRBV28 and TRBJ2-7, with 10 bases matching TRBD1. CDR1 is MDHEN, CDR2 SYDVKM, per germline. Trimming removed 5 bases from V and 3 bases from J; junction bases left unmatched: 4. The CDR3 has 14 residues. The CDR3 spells CASSVTGGGYEQYF. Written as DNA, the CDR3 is TGTGCCAGCAGTGTGACAGGGGGCGGCTACGAGCAGTACTTC. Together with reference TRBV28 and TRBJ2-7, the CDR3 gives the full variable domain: DVKVTQSSRYLVKRTGEKVFLECVQDMDHENMFWYRQDPGLGLRLIYFSYDVKMKEKGDIPEGYSVSREKKERFSLILESASTNQTSMYLCASSVTGGGYEQYFGPGTRLTVT.

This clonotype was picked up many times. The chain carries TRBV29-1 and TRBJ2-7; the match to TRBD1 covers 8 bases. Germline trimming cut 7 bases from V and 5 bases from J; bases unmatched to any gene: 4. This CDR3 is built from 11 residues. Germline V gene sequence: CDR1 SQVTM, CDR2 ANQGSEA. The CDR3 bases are TGCAGCGCAAAGGACAGGGACGAGCAGTACTTC. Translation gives CSAKDRDEQYF.

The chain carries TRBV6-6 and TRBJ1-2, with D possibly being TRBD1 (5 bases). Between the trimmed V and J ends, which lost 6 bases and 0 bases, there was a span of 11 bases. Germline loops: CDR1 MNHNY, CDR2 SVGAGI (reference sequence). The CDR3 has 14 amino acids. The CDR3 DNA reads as TGTGCCAGCAGCATGGACACCTCTAACTATGGCTACACCTTC. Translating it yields CASSMDTSNYGYTF.

In DNA form, the CDR3 reads TGTGCCAGCAGCTTAGTGATAGCGGAGATCTACAATGAGCAGTTCTTC. This encodes CASSLVIAEIYNEQFF. This sequence joins TRBV13 and TRBJ2-1; a weak D match, TRBD2 (6 bases). Trimming stripped 1 base from V and 3 bases from J, with 13 bases between. Germline V CDR1 and CDR2: PRHDT, FYEKMQ (reference sequence). The CDR3 runs to 16 residues.

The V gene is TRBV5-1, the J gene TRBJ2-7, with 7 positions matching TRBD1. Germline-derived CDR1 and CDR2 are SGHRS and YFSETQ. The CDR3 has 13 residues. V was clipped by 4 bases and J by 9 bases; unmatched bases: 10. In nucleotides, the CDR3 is TGCGCCAGCAGCCAGGGGACAGTTAACGGGCAGTACTTC. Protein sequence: CASSQGTVNGQYF.

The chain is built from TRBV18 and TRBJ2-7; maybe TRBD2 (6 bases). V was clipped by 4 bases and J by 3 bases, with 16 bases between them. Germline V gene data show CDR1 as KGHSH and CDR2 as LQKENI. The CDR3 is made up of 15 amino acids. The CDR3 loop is CASSRVGGTNYEQYF. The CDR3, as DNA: TGTGCCAGCTCACGTGTCGGGGGAACAAACTACGAGCAGTACTTC. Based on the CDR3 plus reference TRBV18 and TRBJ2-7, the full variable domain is NAGVMQNPRHLVRRRGQEARLRCSPMKGHSHVYWYRQLPEEGLKFMVYLQKENIIDESGMPKERFSAEFPKEGPSILRIQQVVRGDSAAYFCASSRVGGTNYEQYFGPGTRLTVT.

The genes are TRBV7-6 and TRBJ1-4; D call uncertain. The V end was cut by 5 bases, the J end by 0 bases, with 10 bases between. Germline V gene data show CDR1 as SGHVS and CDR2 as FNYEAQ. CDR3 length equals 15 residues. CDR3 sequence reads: CASSRRPSTNEKLFF. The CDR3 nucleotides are TGTGCCAGCAGCAGACGACCTTCAACTAATGAAAAACTGTTTTTT.

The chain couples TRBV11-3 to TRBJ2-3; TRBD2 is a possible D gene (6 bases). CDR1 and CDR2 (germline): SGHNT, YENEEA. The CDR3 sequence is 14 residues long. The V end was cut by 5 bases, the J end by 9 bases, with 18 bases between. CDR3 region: CASSILPGDGTQYF. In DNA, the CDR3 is TGTGCCAGCAGCATACTCCCGGGGGATGGGACGCAGTATTTT.